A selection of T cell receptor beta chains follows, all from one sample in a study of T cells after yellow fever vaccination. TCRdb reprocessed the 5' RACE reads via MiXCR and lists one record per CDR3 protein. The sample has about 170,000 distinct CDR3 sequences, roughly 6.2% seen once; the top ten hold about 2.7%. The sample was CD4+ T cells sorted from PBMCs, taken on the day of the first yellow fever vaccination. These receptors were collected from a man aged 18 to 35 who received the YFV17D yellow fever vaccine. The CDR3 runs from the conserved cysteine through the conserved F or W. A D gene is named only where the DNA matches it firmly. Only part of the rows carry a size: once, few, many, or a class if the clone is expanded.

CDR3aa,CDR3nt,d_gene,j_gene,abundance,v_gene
CASSSTGVTEAFF,TGTGCCAGCTCATCGACAGGGGTAACTGAAGCTTTCTTT,TRBD1,TRBJ1-1,many,TRBV18
CASSPGSEMGGAFF,TGCGCCAGCAGCCCAGGGTCCGAAATGGGGGGAGCTTTCTTT,NA,TRBJ1-1,NA,TRBV5-1
CAITQGEQGRSEQYF,TGTGCCATCACCCAGGGGGAACAGGGGCGCAGCGAGCAGTACTTC,TRBD1,TRBJ2-7,few,TRBV10-3
CATSAVRVNEQFF,TGTGCCACCAGCGCGGTCAGAGTCAATGAGCAGTTCTTC,NA,TRBJ2-1,few,TRBV15
CASSLVVSQYEQYF,TGTGCCAGCAGCTTAGTGGTAAGCCAATACGAGCAGTACTTC,NA,TRBJ2-7,NA,TRBV7-2
CASSLQGYEQFF,TGTGCCAGCAGCTTACAGGGCTATGAGCAGTTCTTC,NA,TRBJ2-1,many,TRBV7-2
CASSLGAHLSYEQYF,TGCGCCAGCAGCCTGGGGGCCCACCTATCCTACGAGCAGTACTTC,NA,TRBJ2-7,NA,TRBV4-3
CASSRRLAGHNEQFF,TGTGCCAGCTCGCGCCGACTAGCGGGGCACAATGAGCAGTTCTTC,TRBD2,TRBJ2-1,many,TRBV18
CSARNRGYGYTF,TGCAGTGCTAGAAACAGGGGATATGGCTACACCTTC,TRBD1,TRBJ1-2,medium-sized,TRBV20-1
CSVDRWTSGTYEQYF,TGCAGCGTTGACCGGTGGACTAGCGGGACCTACGAGCAGTACTTC,TRBD2,TRBJ2-7,many,TRBV29-1
CAIRQEVPDTQYF,TGTGCCATCAGACAGGAAGTCCCAGATACGCAGTATTTT,NA,TRBJ2-3,many,TRBV10-3
CASGNIPRNYGYTF,TGTGCCAGCGGAAATATACCTCGGAACTATGGCTACACCTTC,NA,TRBJ1-2,few,TRBV12-3/TRBV12-4
CASSSTSGAAYEQYF,TGTGCCAGCAGCTCGACTAGCGGGGCGGCCTACGAGCAGTACTTC,TRBD2,TRBJ2-7,few,TRBV7-3
CASSMKGTRPYNEQFF,TGTGCCAGTAGTATGAAGGGGACTAGACCTTACAATGAGCAGTTCTTC,TRBD2,TRBJ2-1,few,TRBV19
CASSNTQYGYTF,TGTGCCAGCAGTAACACGCAATATGGCTACACCTTC,NA,TRBJ1-2,few,TRBV12-3/TRBV12-4
CASSRLGGDTEAFF,TGTGCCAGCAGCCGATTAGGGGGGGACACTGAAGCTTTCTTT,NA,TRBJ1-1,many,TRBV3-1
CASSNQGALDYGYTF,TGTGCCAGCAGCAATCAGGGGGCCCTTGACTATGGCTACACCTTC,TRBD1,TRBJ1-2,few,TRBV5-6
CASSPRTVQGYF,TGTGCCAGCAGCCCACGGACAGTCCAGGGGTACTTC,NA,TRBJ2-4,few,TRBV9
CASSLDGGENSPLHF,TGCGCCAGCAGCTTGGACGGGGGGGAGAATTCACCCCTCCACTTT,NA,TRBJ1-6,few,TRBV5-1
CAISQVGVTDTQYF,TGTGCCATCAGCCAGGTGGGGGTCACAGATACGCAGTATTTT,NA,TRBJ2-3,many,TRBV10-3
CASSGQGATFTGELFF,TGTGCCAGCAGCGGACAGGGGGCGACCTTCACCGGGGAGCTGTTTTTT,TRBD1,TRBJ2-2,many,TRBV9
CASRLRGGPYNEQFF,TGTGCCAGCAGGTTAAGGGGGGGCCCCTACAATGAGCAGTTCTTC,NA,TRBJ2-1,many,TRBV2
CASSSTGFTEAFF,TGTGCCAGCAGCTCTACGGGTTTCACTGAAGCTTTCTTT,NA,TRBJ1-1,many,TRBV7-2
CASSPGVLSEEQYF,TGTGCCAGCAGTCCGGGGGTCCTGAGTGAGGAGCAGTACTTC,NA,TRBJ2-7,few,TRBV9
CASSLEVGDYNEQFF,TGTGCCAGCAGCTTAGAGGTGGGCGACTACAATGAGCAGTTCTTC,NA,TRBJ2-1,many,TRBV7-9
CATSDSGTGGGEAFF,TGTGCCACCAGTGATTCCGGGACAGGGGGCGGTGAAGCTTTCTTT,TRBD1,TRBJ1-1,many,TRBV24-1
CASSSQGPAGTQYF,TGCGCCAGCAGCTCCCAAGGTCCGGCAGGAACGCAGTATTTT,NA,TRBJ2-3,many,TRBV5-1
CASSQMGNKNIQYF,TGTGCCAGCAGCCAAATGGGGAACAAAAACATTCAGTACTTC,NA,TRBJ2-4,many,TRBV3-1
CASSLDGGNTGELFF,TGTGCCAGCAGCTTAGACGGGGGGAACACCGGGGAGCTGTTTTTT,NA,TRBJ2-2,many,TRBV7-2
CASSQGQGTSWPQHF,TGCGCCAGCAGCCAAGGACAGGGCACGTCTTGGCCCCAGCATTTT,TRBD1,TRBJ1-5,many,TRBV4-1
CASQSAGRRTGELFF,TGTGCCAGCCAAAGCGCGGGGAGGCGCACCGGGGAGCTGTTTTTT,NA,TRBJ2-2,NA,TRBV6-1
CSASRTASYNEQFF,TGCAGTGCTTCTCGGACTGCTTCATACAATGAGCAGTTCTTC,NA,TRBJ2-1,few,TRBV20-1
CASSLKGRRNGYTF,TGTGCCAGCAGCTTAAAGGGGCGACGGAATGGCTACACCTTC,NA,TRBJ1-2,few,TRBV7-9
CASSQGFGGTPYGYTF,TGCGCCAGCAGCCAAGGCTTTGGGGGGACCCCCTATGGCTACACCTTC,NA,TRBJ1-2,NA,TRBV4-3
CASSQSRPTNEKLFF,TGTGCCAGCAGCCAATCTAGACCAACTAATGAAAAACTGTTTTTT,NA,TRBJ1-4,many,TRBV16
CASSTTLTRADTQYF,TGTGCCAGCAGTACCACTCTGACTAGAGCTGATACGCAGTATTTT,NA,TRBJ2-3,NA,TRBV6-1
CASERTSAEKYEQYF,TGTGCCAGCGAAAGGACTAGCGCCGAAAAATACGAGCAGTACTTC,TRBD2,TRBJ2-7,many,TRBV5-5
CASSEYSGGPYQETQYF,TGTGCCAGCAGTGAATACAGCGGGGGGCCGTACCAAGAGACCCAGTACTTC,TRBD2,TRBJ2-5,few,TRBV2
CASRATGGSTDTQYF,TGTGCCAGCAGGGCGACAGGGGGCAGCACAGATACGCAGTATTTT,NA,TRBJ2-3,many,TRBV21-1